The 21 T cell receptor beta chains below come from one sample, sequenced in a study of T cells after yellow fever vaccination. TCRdb processed the 5' RACE reads anew with MiXCR; each CDR3 protein has one entry. Of 230,000 or so distinct CDR3 sequences in the sample, about 3.5% were seen once. The sample in question was PBMCs, obtained 15 days after the yellow fever booster vaccination. These receptors all stem from a young man who received the YFV17D yellow fever vaccine.

This clonotype was recorded at least ten times. The V and J genes are TRBV12-3 or TRBV12-4 and TRBJ1-2; 7 bases align to TRBD1. This CDR3 has 13 amino acids. V lost 6 bases and J lost 4; bases outside the gene matches: 5. The CDR3 coding sequence is TGTGCCAGCAGGGAGGGGGCCGGCTATGGCTACACCTTC. Protein: CASREGAGYGYTF.

There are many counts of this clonotype. CDR3 nucleotides: TGTGCCAGCAGCCGACAGGGTGGCAATTCACCCCTCCACTTT. Protein: CASSRQGGNSPLHF. The rearrangement joins TRBV6-5 to TRBJ1-6; 7 bases are a match to TRBD1. Germline assignment: CDR1 MNHEY and CDR2 SVGAGI. Losses at the gene ends were 6 bases for V and 7 bases for J; bases not matched to a gene: 6. The CDR3 runs 14 residues.

A word on this clonotype: One end of the junction varies from germline; a read error may be responsible. The chain links TRBV12-5 to TRBJ2-1; no reliable D call. CDR1 is LGHNT, CDR2 FRNRAP, per germline. The CDR3 has 17 residues. CDR3 amino acids: CASGLGVLWRSCNEQFF. CDR3 nucleotides: TGTGCTAGTGGTTTGGGGGTCCTCTGGCGGTCCTGCAATGAGCAGTTCTTC.

This clonotype was detected many times. This chain links TRBV12-3 or TRBV12-4 with TRBJ2-3; TRBD2 aligns across 9 bases. The ends lost 4 bases at V and 1 base at J; junction bases unmatched: 3. The CDR3 loop spans 15 amino acids. The CDR3 reads CASSSPSGGTDTQYF. CDR3 in DNA: TGTGCCAGCAGTTCCCCTAGCGGGGGCACAGATACGCAGTATTTT.

The sample holds many counts of this clonotype. The rearrangement uses TRBV27 and TRBJ1-6; D is unclear. The CDR3 covers 15 residues. Trimming cost V 3 bases and J 6 bases, with 12 bases left between them. Germline CDR1 and CDR2: MNHEY and SMNVEV (reference sequence). The CDR3 bases are TGTGCCAGCAGTTTGGCGGGGAGTGGTAATTCACCCCTCCACTTT. Translating it yields CASSLAGSGNSPLHF.

This clonotype was observed at least ten times. The chain couples TRBV18 to TRBJ2-3; no clear D. This CDR3 has 18 residues. Germline CDR1 is KGHSH and CDR2 is LQKENI. The germline V and J ends were trimmed by 0 bases and 0 bases, with 16 bases remaining between them. The CDR3 region is CASSPPGLPAASTDTQYF. CDR3 bases: TGTGCCAGCTCACCACCGGGCTTGCCTGCAGCTAGCACAGATACGCAGTATTTT.

The table lists this clonotype with many counts. The V gene is TRBV5-1, the J gene TRBJ2-2; 10 nucleotides match TRBD1. Germline V gene sequence: CDR1 SGHRS, CDR2 YFSETQ. The junction had 5 bases not matched to a gene; V was cut back by 0 bases and J by 0 bases. The CDR3 spans 18 residues. CDR3 coding DNA: TGCGCCAGCAGCTTGGAGGGACAGGGGATCGCGAACACCGGGGAGCTGTTTTTT. Translated: CASSLEGQGIANTGELFF.

This clonotype was counted ten times or more. The chain links TRBV7-2 to TRBJ2-1; 7 positions agree with TRBD2. This CDR3 comprises 15 residues. CDR1 SGHTA and CDR2 FQGNSA come from the germline V gene. The J segment lost 1 base and the V segment lost 5 bases, leaving 5 bases of the junction unmatched. The DNA of the CDR3 is TGTGCCAGCAGCCCAAGCGGGGAGTCCTACAATGAGCAGTTCTTC. As protein: CASSPSGESYNEQFF.

In this sample, this clonotype turned up many times. The chain has TRBV10-3 and TRBJ2-1; 11 nucleotides align to TRBD2. V lost 0 bases to trimming and J lost 2 bases; unmatched junction nucleotides: 6. Germline CDR1 and CDR2: ENHRY and SYGVKD. This CDR3 has 18 amino acids. The CDR3 coding sequence is TGTGCCATCAGTGAGTCGTCTACTAGCGGGGGCCCCTACAATGAGCAGTTCTTC. The encoded protein is CAISESSTSGGPYNEQFF.

The V gene is TRBV5-5, the J gene TRBJ1-5, with TRBD1 matching 7 bases. This CDR3 has 16 amino acids. Germline-derived CDR1 and CDR2 are SGHKS and YYEKEE (reference sequence). The V and J ends lost 0 bases and 5 bases, in that order; junction bases with no gene match: 8. The CDR3 protein is CASSLEGTVPHQPQHF. In nucleotides, the CDR3 is TGTGCCAGCAGCTTGGAGGGGACAGTGCCACATCAGCCCCAGCATTTT.

V and J are TRBV4-1 and TRBJ1-1; a weak D match, TRBD1 (6 bases). V lost 0 bases to trimming and J lost 1 base, with 18 bases between them. CDR1 and CDR2 (germline): MGHRA, YSYEKL. This CDR3 spans 18 amino acids. CDR3 protein: CASSQESWDNLGNTEAFF. The CDR3 DNA sequence: TGCGCCAGCAGCCAAGAGTCCTGGGACAACTTAGGGAACACTGAAGCTTTCTTT.

This clonotype was counted ten times or more. The J gene is TRBJ1-1, the V gene TRBV4-1; D not resolved. The germline V gene has CDR1 MGHRA and CDR2 YSYEKL. The CDR3 consists of 13 residues. Trimming pared 5 bases from V and 8 bases from J, leaving 15 bases between. CDR3 DNA: TGCGCCAGCAGCTCTCCAGGCCAGCTAGAAGCTTTCTTT. As protein: CASSSPGQLEAFF.

This clonotype has a count of ten or more. The chain couples TRBV12-3 or TRBV12-4 to TRBJ1-2, with a possible D match to TRBD1 (5 bases). V lost 6 bases, J lost 4 bases, and 12 bases lay in between. CDR3 size: 13 residues. The CDR3, as DNA: TGTGCCAGCAGCCTCGGGGCCAGCTATGGCTACACCTTC. Translating gives CASSLGASYGYTF.

This clonotype was counted at least ten times. V is TRBV12-3 or TRBV12-4 and J is TRBJ2-7; D not certain. Trimming took off 4 bases at V and 3 bases at J, with 7 bases between the two ends. This CDR3 has 12 residues. CDR3 loop: CASSWEGYEQYF. The CDR3 DNA follows: TGTGCCAGCAGTTGGGAAGGCTACGAGCAGTACTTC.

The CDR3 DNA reads as TGTGCCAGCAGCCCAGTTGGGGCCGCGGATGGCTACACCTTC. Amino acids: CASSPVGAADGYTF. The rearrangement joins TRBV12-3 or TRBV12-4 to TRBJ1-2; possible D gene TRBD1, 5 bases. The V gene lost 6 bases and the J gene lost 6 bases, with 17 bases spanning the gap. CDR3 length: 14 amino acids.

This clonotype was recorded many times. The rearrangement joins TRBV6-6 to TRBJ1-1, with TRBD1 as a possible D gene (5 bases). The CDR3 covers 15 residues. Germline loops: CDR1 MNHNY, CDR2 SVGAGI (reference sequence). Trimming took off 2 bases at V and 1 base at J, with 11 bases between the two ends. Written as DNA, the CDR3 is TGTGCCAGCAGTTACCCGAGAGGACAGAACACTGAAGCTTTCTTT. Its protein is CASSYPRGQNTEAFF.

V usage is TRBV11-3 and J usage is TRBJ1-1; D gene ambiguous. CDR1 is SGHNT and CDR2 is YENEEA in the germline V gene. The CDR3 covers 14 residues. V was shortened by 0 bases and J by 5 bases, with 10 bases between the two germline ends. CDR3 amino acids: CASSLDSGSTEAFF. The CDR3 DNA reads as TGTGCCAGCAGCTTAGATTCCGGGTCTACTGAAGCTTTCTTT. Supplemented by reference TRBV11-3 and TRBJ1-1, the full variable domain reads EAGVVQSPRYKIIEKKQPVAFWCNPISGHNTLYWYLQNLGQGPELLIRYENEEAVDDSQLPKDRFSAERLKGVDSTLKIQPAELGDSAVYLCASSLDSGSTEAFFGQGTRLTVV.

This clonotype has ten or more counts. The chain has TRBV6-5 and TRBJ1-2, with D perhaps TRBD1 (5 bases). V was cut by 2 bases and J by 3 bases, with 16 bases left in between. The CDR3 sequence is 16 residues long. The germline CDR1 and CDR2 sequences are MNHEY and SVGAGI. The CDR3: CASSYGQGVLDYGYTF. The CDR3 bases are TGTGCCAGCAGTTACGGGCAGGGTGTATTGGACTATGGCTACACCTTC.

This clonotype has at least ten counts. V gene TRBV3-1 combines with J gene TRBJ1-2, with 8 bases aligning to TRBD1. The CDR3 has 14 amino acids. With 3 bases clipped from V and 4 bases from J, the junction kept 4 bases outside the gene matches. Germline V CDR1 and CDR2: LGHDT, YNNKEL (reference sequence). CDR3 amino acids: CASSHVTGGYGYTF. CDR3 in DNA: TGTGCCAGCAGCCACGTTACAGGGGGCTATGGCTACACCTTC.

This clonotype was recorded many times. The rearrangement uses TRBV20-1 and TRBJ1-2; 8 positions agree with TRBD1. The CDR3 totals 15 residues. In germline, CDR1 is DFQATT, CDR2 SNEGSKA (reference sequence). The V gene end was trimmed by 6 bases and the J gene end by 6 bases; junction bases not matched to a gene: 15. The CDR3 loop reads CSAATPVRTGNGYTF. CDR3 in DNA: TGCAGTGCCGCTACCCCGGTCCGGACAGGGAATGGCTACACCTTC.

This clonotype was counted many times. This rearrangement joins TRBV6-6 to TRBJ2-4, with D possibly matching TRBD1 (6 bases). The CDR3 totals 16 residues. V was trimmed by 8 bases and J by 7 bases, leaving 24 bases between them. Germline CDR1 MNHNY, CDR2 SVGAGI (reference sequence). The CDR3 DNA reads as TGTGCCAGCTCATCGTTACAGGGTTCAGGGTGGAACATTCAGTACTTC. Translated: CASSSLQGSGWNIQYF.